Below, 6 T cell receptor beta chains from the same sample are listed, as sequenced in a study of T cells after posttransplantation cyclophosphamide. Some clones are missing from TCRdb's copy, which holds only in-frame ones; the method was immunoSEQ multiplex PCR. Here the sample spans about 3,800 clones, 85% to 95% being singletons. The sample consisted of naive CD4+ T cells sorted from PBMCs. These receptor sequences come from a man aged 45-60 years.

The genes are TRBV5-1 and TRBJ1-3; D possibly corresponds to TRBD1 (5 bases). This CDR3 is 16 amino acids long. The germline V gene has CDR1 SGHRS and CDR2 YFSETQ. V was pared by 0 bases and J by 4 bases, with 14 bases between. CDR3 nucleotides: TGCGCCAGCAGCTTGGTGGGTACAGGCCAAGGAAACACCATATATTTT. It encodes CASSLVGTGQGNTIYF.

The chain couples TRBV19 to TRBJ2-3; 9 nucleotides align to TRBD1. Germline values: CDR1 LNHDA, CDR2 SQIVND (reference sequence). The CDR3 length is 17 residues. Unmatched junction bases numbered 9, after V lost 1 base and J lost 4 bases. The CDR3, as DNA: TGTGCCAGTAGTATAGGGGGGGGGACAGGGCAATCAGATACGCAGTATTTT. Amino acid sequence: CASSIGGGTGQSDTQYF.

V and J are TRBV7-9 and TRBJ2-3; D is possibly TRBD1 (6 bases). Germline values: CDR1 SEHNR, CDR2 FQNEAQ (reference sequence). V lost 6 bases, J lost 0 bases, and 16 bases lay in between. The CDR3 is made up of 16 amino acids. CDR3 nucleotide sequence: TGTGCCAGCAGGCAAACATACAGGGTTAGCACAGATACGCAGTATTTT. Its translation is CASRQTYRVSTDTQYF.

The CDR3 DNA follows: TGTGCCAGCAGCCTAGGGAGTACAGATACGCAGTATTTT. Encoded protein: CASSLGSTDTQYF. The rearrangement links TRBV7-8 to TRBJ2-3, with D maybe TRBD2 (5 bases). V was cut by 5 bases and J by 3 bases, with 9 bases left in between. Germline V gives CDR1 SGHVS, CDR2 FQNEAQ. This CDR3 is 13 amino acids long.

The V gene is TRBV18, the J gene TRBJ2-3; 9 nucleotides match TRBD2. From germline, CDR1 is KGHSH and CDR2 LQKENI. The CDR3 length is 15 residues. Germline trimming cut 0 bases from V and 3 bases from J; bases unmatched to any gene: 1. The CDR3 sequence is CASSPPSGGTDTQYF. The CDR3 DNA is TGTGCCAGCTCACCACCTAGCGGGGGAACAGATACGCAGTATTTT. Looking up the rest from reference TRBV18 and TRBJ2-3 gives the full variable domain: NAGVMQNPRHLVRRRGQEARLRCSPMKGHSHVYWYRQLPEEGLKFMVYLQKENIIDESGMPKERFSAEFPKEGPSILRIQQVVRGDSAAYFCASSPPSGGTDTQYFGPGTRLTVL.

The CDR3: CASSVGQGWNTEAFF. In nucleotides, the CDR3 is TGTGCCAGCAGCGTGGGACAGGGATGGAACACTGAAGCTTTCTTT. This rearrangement joins TRBV9 to TRBJ1-1, with 9 positions matching TRBD1. The junction had 3 bases not matched to a gene; V was cut back by 2 bases and J by 1 base. The V gene's germline CDR1 is SGDLS and CDR2 YYNGEE. This CDR3 is built from 15 residues.